The present T cell receptor (beta chain) was sequenced within a study of shared clonotypes between healthy human individuals. Findings of the study overall: Clonotypes shared by all four sorted-subset donors had higher generation probabilities than non-shared clonotypes.

Terminally differentiated effector memory CD45RA+ cells were excluded from the naive CD8 cells, which were CD45RO-negative and positively selected for CCR7. The CDR3 runs 15 residues. The germline gives CDR1 SGHTA, CDR2 FQGNSA. Deletions cut 1 base from V and 4 bases from J, with 11 bases between. With regard to this clone: The antigen remains undetermined.

Measured with immunoSEQ multiplex PCR; TCRdb has only the in-frame clones, and not every one. The repertoire includes roughly 2 million clones, just under 95% of them detected once, and approximately 1.2% sits in the top ten. This chain uses TRBV7-2 with TRBJ2-1; possibly TRBD1 or TRBD2 for D (5 bases each). This clonotype was sampled from a man aged 18 to 35 in good health. What was sequenced was naive CD8+ T cells sorted from blood. The CDR3 sequence: CASSLVGTEYNEQFF. The CDR3 coding sequence is TGTGCCAGCAGCTTAGTAGGGACGGAGTACAATGAGCAGTTCTTC.